These T cell receptor beta chains were read from a single sample in a study of shared clonotypes between healthy human individuals. Data came from immunoSEQ multiplex PCR; TCRdb stores just in-frame clones and leaves some out. Counted here are hundreds of thousands of clones, 90% to 96% occurring once; the ten biggest clones make up about 0.064%. Material for sequencing was naive CD4+ T cells sorted from blood. All receptors come from a woman in her twenties or thirties in good health. CDR3s include the opening cysteine and the closing phenylalanine or tryptophan. The order of the fields is V gene, D gene, clone size, J gene, CDR3 DNA, CDR3 protein. A D gene is named only where the DNA matches it firmly. Rows may omit the clone size; those that give it use once, few, many or a size class.

V: TRBV11-3
D: NA
size: NA
J: TRBJ2-1
DNA: TGTGCCAGCAGCTTAGGAGGTAAAGACAATGAGCAGTTCTTC
CDR3: CASSLGGKDNEQFF

V: TRBV27
D: NA
size: NA
J: TRBJ1-1
DNA: TGTGCCAGCAGTTTGAGGGGGAGGGTGGGAGCTTTCTTT
CDR3: CASSLRGRVGAFF

V: TRBV6-1
D: NA
size: NA
J: TRBJ1-4
DNA: TGTGCCAGCAGTGAAAAAGGGGCAACTAATGAAAAACTGTTTTTT
CDR3: CASSEKGATNEKLFF

V: TRBV5-1
D: TRBD1
size: NA
J: TRBJ2-3
DNA: TGCGCCAGCAGCCGGGGCCGGGACAGGGTAACAGATACGCAGTATTTT
CDR3: CASSRGRDRVTDTQYF

V: TRBV7-7
D: NA
size: NA
J: TRBJ1-1
DNA: TGTGCCAGCAGCTTAGAAATGAACACTGAAGCTTTCTTT
CDR3: CASSLEMNTEAFF

V: TRBV6-5
D: TRBD2
size: NA
J: TRBJ2-7
DNA: TGTGCCAGCATCCCGACTGCCGGGAGGTACGAGCAGTACTTC
CDR3: CASIPTAGRYEQYF

V: TRBV28
D: TRBD1
size: NA
J: TRBJ2-7
DNA: TGTGCCAGCAGCACGGGACAGGGGGCCTACGAGCAGTACTTC
CDR3: CASSTGQGAYEQYF

V: TRBV28
D: NA
size: once
J: TRBJ1-3
DNA: TGTGCCAGCAGTTTAGTCGGGCCAGGGGATGGAAACACCATATATTTT
CDR3: CASSLVGPGDGNTIYF

V: TRBV19
D: NA
size: NA
J: TRBJ2-6
DNA: TGTGCCAGTAGCCAGGGATCTGGGGCCAACGTCCTGACTTTC
CDR3: CASSQGSGANVLTF

V: TRBV15
D: NA
size: NA
J: TRBJ2-1
DNA: TGTGCCACCAGCAGCCCGACAACCCCATACAATGAGCAGTTCTTC
CDR3: CATSSPTTPYNEQFF

V: TRBV19
D: TRBD2
size: NA
J: TRBJ2-7
DNA: TGTGCCAGTAGTACCCTCGGGACTAGCGGGAGGGCCCTCGAGCAGTACTTC
CDR3: CASSTLGTSGRALEQYF

V: TRBV4-1
D: TRBD1
size: NA
J: TRBJ1-5
DNA: TGCGCCAGCAGCCAACCCACTCGGGACAGGCCCAATCAGCCCCAGCATTTT
CDR3: CASSQPTRDRPNQPQHF

V: TRBV9
D: NA
size: few
J: TRBJ2-7
DNA: TGTGCCAGCAGCGGGGACTCCTACGAGCAGTACTTC
CDR3: CASSGDSYEQYF

V: TRBV10-3
D: TRBD2
size: NA
J: TRBJ2-1
DNA: TGTGCCATAGCGGGAGTGAACAGTGAGCAGTTCTTC
CDR3: CAIAGVNSEQFF

V: TRBV7-9
D: TRBD1
size: NA
J: TRBJ2-7
DNA: TGTGCCAGCAGCTTAAGGTCAGGGGGAGTCTACGAGCAGTACTTC
CDR3: CASSLRSGGVYEQYF

V: TRBV7-9
D: TRBD1
size: NA
J: TRBJ1-6
DNA: TGTGCCAGCAGGCTGACAGGGGATTCACCCCTCCACTTT
CDR3: CASRLTGDSPLHF

V: TRBV7-9
D: TRBD1
size: NA
J: TRBJ2-5
DNA: TGTGCCAGCAGCCCACGGGGGACAGGGACAGAGACCCAGTACTTC
CDR3: CASSPRGTGTETQYF

V: TRBV19
D: NA
size: NA
J: TRBJ2-2
DNA: TGTGCCAGTACCCTATCGCACACGAACACCGGGGAGCTGTTTTTT
CDR3: CASTLSHTNTGELFF

V: TRBV28
D: NA
size: NA
J: TRBJ1-1
DNA: TGTGCCAGCAGTTCAGGGACTAACACTGAAGCTTTCTTT
CDR3: CASSSGTNTEAFF

V: TRBV25-1
D: TRBD1
size: NA
J: TRBJ2-7
DNA: TGTGCCAGCAGTGAACAGGCAGGGGGAAACGAGCAGTACTTC
CDR3: CASSEQAGGNEQYF

V: TRBV4-1
D: TRBD1
size: NA
J: TRBJ2-7
DNA: TGCGCCAGCAGCCAAGAGGGACAGGGGGGGTACGAGCAGTACTTC
CDR3: CASSQEGQGGYEQYF

V: TRBV11-2
D: NA
size: NA
J: TRBJ2-5
DNA: TGTGCCAGCAGCTTAGATTCACAGGAGACCCAGTACTTC
CDR3: CASSLDSQETQYF

V: TRBV28
D: NA
size: once
J: TRBJ1-1
DNA: TGTGCCAGCAGTTTGGCAGGACCGAACACTGAAGCTTTCTTT
CDR3: CASSLAGPNTEAFF

V: TRBV28
D: NA
size: NA
J: TRBJ1-2
DNA: TGTGCCAGCAGTTTATGGCCGAGGGTGTATGGCTACACCTTC
CDR3: CASSLWPRVYGYTF

V: TRBV9
D: TRBD2
size: NA
J: TRBJ2-5
DNA: TGTGCCAGCAGCGTAATTGAGGGGAGGGCGGGGGGTCAAGAGACCCAGTACTTC
CDR3: CASSVIEGRAGGQETQYF

V: TRBV18
D: NA
size: NA
J: TRBJ2-3
DNA: TGTGCCAGCTCAGTCCAGCCTAGCACAGATACGCAGTATTTT
CDR3: CASSVQPSTDTQYF

V: TRBV7-9
D: TRBD1
size: NA
J: TRBJ2-1
DNA: TGTGCCAGCAGCTTAGGAAGGGTCAGGGGGAAGAATGAGCAGTTCTTC
CDR3: CASSLGRVRGKNEQFF